This TCR beta chain comes out of a study of shared clonotypes between healthy human individuals. Background on the study: Aged 18 to 49, the donors were a couple of women and a few men.

Losses at the gene ends were 0 bases for V and 1 base for J; bases not matched to a gene: 5. From germline, CDR1 is MRHNA and CDR2 SNTAGT. CDR3 length: 17 amino acids. Study-wide results and limits: Since donors were few, the genetic and exposure-history diversity represented was limited.

Note on this clone: Its antigen remains unidentified.

The donor population consisted of healthy HIV-negative adults with no recent acute infections or vaccinations. Generated by immunoSEQ multiplex PCR, the TCRdb table keeps only in-frame clones and is missing some. Of some 2,500,000 clones detected, approximately 94% appear once; the ten largest clones hold roughly 0.39%. The TCR was taken from a man between 18 and 29 years old in good health. Some clones in this sample may be carry-over from other donors' samples. The sequenced material came from naive CD4+ T cells from PBMCs. Subset defined: CD45RA+ positively selected. The chain is built from TRBV6-4 and TRBJ2-2; 7 bases are shared with TRBD1. CDR3 nucleotide sequence: TGTGCCAGCAGTGACTCGACGTGGGACAGGAACACCGGGGAGCTGTTTTTT. It specifies CASSDSTWDRNTGELFF.